The entry that follows covers one T cell receptor (beta chain) sequence. Germline is not matched at one junction end, which may reflect a read error. The repertoire was sequenced with immunoSEQ multiplex PCR; TCRdb's copy has only in-frame clones and lacks some. The sample lists over 150,000 clones; around 95% were seen once. One Seattle source followed patients from active infection through their disease course. This record comes from a study of blood T cell repertoires in COVID-19. Study context: PBMCs, B-cell-depleted T cells, or T cells provided the cDNA or gDNA that made up the material.

The CDR3 sequence is 16 residues long. Looked up from germline, CDR1 is SGDLS and CDR2 is YYNGEE. The chain joins TRBV9 to TRBJ2-2, with 7 nucleotides matching TRBD2. The receptor was derived from a man aged 25 to 40 with COVID-19, enrolled during active disease. The sequenced sample was peripheral blood. The CDR3 here is CASTVSGDANTGELFF. The CDR3 DNA follows: TGTGCCAGCACCGTAAGCGGGGACGCGAACACCGGGGAGCTGTTTTTT. The full variable domain, in which reference TRBV9 and TRBJ2-2 provide the parts outside the CDR3, is DSGVTQTPKHLITATGQRVTLRCSPRSGDLSVYWYQQSLDQGLQFLIQYYNGEERAKGNILERFSAQQFPDLHSELNLSSLELGDSALYFCASTVSGDANTGELFFGEGSRLTVL.